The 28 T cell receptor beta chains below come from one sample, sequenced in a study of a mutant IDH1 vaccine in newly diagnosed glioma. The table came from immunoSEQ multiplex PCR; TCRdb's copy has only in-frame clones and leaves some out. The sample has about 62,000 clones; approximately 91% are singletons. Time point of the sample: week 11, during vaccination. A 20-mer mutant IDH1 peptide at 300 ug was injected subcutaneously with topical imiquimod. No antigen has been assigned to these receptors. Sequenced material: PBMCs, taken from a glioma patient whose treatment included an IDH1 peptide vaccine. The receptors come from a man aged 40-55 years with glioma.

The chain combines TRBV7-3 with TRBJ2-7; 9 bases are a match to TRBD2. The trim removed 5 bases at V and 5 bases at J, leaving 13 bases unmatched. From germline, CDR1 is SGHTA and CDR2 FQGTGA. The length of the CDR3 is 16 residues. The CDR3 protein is CASSPGPIAGVNEQYF. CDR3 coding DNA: TGTGCCAGCAGCCCCGGCCCCATAGCGGGAGTGAACGAGCAGTACTTC.

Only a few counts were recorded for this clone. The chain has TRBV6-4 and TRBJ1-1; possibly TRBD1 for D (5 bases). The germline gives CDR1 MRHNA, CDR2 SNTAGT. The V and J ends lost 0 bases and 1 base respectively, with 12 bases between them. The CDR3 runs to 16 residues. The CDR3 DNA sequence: TGTGCCAGCAGTGACTCTCAGAGACAGACGAACACTGAAGCTTTCTTT. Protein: CASSDSQRQTNTEAFF.

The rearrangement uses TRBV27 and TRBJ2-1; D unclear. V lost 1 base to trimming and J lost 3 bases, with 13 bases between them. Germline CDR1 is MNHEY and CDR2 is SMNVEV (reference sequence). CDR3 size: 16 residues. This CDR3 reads CASSLLRDSIYNEQFF. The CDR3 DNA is TGTGCCAGCAGTTTATTAAGGGATTCTATCTACAATGAGCAGTTCTTC.

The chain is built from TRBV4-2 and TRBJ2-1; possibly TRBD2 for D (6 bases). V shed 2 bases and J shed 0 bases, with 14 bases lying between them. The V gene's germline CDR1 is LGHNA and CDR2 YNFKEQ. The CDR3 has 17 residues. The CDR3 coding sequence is TGTGCCAGCAGCCAAACGGGAGCCACGGTCTCCTACAATGAGCAGTTCTTC. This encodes CASSQTGATVSYNEQFF.

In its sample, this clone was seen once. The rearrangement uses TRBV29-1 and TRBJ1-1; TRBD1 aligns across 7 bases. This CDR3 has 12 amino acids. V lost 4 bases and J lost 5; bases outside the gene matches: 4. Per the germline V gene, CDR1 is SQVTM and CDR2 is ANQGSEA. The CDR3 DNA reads TGCAGCGTTGGCGGGGGACAGACTGAAGCTTTCTTT. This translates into CSVGGGQTEAFF.

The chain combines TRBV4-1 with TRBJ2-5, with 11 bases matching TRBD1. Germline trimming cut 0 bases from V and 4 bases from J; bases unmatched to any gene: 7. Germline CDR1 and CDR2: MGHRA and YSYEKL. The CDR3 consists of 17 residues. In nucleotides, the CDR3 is TGCGCCAGCAGCCAAGATGGGGGACAGGGGGAGGGAGAGACCCAGTACTTC. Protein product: CASSQDGGQGEGETQYF.

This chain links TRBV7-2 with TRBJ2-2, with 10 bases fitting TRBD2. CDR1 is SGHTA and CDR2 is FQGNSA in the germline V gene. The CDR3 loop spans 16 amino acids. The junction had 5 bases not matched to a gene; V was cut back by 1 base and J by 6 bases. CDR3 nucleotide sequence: TGTGCCAGCAGCTTAGGATCTAGCGGGGGTGCCGGGGAGCTGTTTTTT. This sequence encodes CASSLGSSGGAGELFF.

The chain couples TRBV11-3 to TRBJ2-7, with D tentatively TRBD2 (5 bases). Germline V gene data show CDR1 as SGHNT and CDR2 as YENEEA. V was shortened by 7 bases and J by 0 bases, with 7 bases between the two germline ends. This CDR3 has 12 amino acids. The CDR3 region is CASTGVSYEQYV. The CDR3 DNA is TGTGCCAGCACCGGGGTCTCCTACGAGCAGTACGTC.

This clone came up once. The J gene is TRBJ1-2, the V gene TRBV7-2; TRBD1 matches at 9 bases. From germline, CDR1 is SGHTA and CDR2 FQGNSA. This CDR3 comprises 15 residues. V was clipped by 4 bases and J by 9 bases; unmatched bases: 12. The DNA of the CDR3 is TGTGCCAGCAGCTCTCGGACAGGGGTAACTATGCGCTACACCTTC. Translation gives CASSSRTGVTMRYTF.

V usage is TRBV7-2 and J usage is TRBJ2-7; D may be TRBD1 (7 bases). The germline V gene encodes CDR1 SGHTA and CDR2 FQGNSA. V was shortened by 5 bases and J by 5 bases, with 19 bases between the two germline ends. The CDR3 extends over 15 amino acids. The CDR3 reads CASSPRGTSRDEQYF. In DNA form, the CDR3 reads TGTGCCAGCAGCCCCAGGGGGACTTCTAGGGACGAGCAGTACTTC.

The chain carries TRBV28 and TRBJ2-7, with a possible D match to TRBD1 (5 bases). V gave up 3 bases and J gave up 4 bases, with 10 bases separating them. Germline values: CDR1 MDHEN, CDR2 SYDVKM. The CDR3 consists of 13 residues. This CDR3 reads CASSFDRAYEQYF. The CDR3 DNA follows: TGTGCCAGCAGTTTCGACAGAGCGTACGAGCAGTACTTC.

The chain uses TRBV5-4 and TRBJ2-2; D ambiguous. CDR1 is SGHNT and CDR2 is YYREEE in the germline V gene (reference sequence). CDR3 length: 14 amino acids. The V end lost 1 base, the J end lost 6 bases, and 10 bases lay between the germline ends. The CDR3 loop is CASSLSVVAGELFF. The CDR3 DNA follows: TGTGCCAGCAGCTTGTCAGTGGTTGCCGGGGAGCTGTTTTTT. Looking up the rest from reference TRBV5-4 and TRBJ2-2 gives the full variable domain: ETGVTQSPTHLIKTRGQQVTLRCSSQSGHNTVSWYQQALGQGPQFIFQYYREEENGRGNFPPRFSGLQFPNYSSELNVNALELDDSALYLCASSLSVVAGELFFGEGSRLTVL.

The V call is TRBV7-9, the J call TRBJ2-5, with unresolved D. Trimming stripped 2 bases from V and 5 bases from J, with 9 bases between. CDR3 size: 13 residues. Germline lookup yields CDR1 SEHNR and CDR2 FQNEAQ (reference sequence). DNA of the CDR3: TGTGCCAGCAGCTTAAGTTCCCGGGAGACCCAGTACTTC. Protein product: CASSLSSRETQYF.

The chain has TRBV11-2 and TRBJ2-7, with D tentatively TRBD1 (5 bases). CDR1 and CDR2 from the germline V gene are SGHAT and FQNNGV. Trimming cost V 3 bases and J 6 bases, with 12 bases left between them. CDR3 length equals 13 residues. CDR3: CASSFPSGAEQYV. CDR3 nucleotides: TGTGCCAGCAGCTTTCCGTCTGGGGCCGAGCAGTACGTC.

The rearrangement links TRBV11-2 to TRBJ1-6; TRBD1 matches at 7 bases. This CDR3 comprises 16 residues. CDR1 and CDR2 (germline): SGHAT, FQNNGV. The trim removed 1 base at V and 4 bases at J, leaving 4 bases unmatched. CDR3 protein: CASSLVTGDYNSPLHF. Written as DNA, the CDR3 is TGTGCCAGCAGCTTAGTTACAGGGGATTATAATTCACCCCTCCACTTT.

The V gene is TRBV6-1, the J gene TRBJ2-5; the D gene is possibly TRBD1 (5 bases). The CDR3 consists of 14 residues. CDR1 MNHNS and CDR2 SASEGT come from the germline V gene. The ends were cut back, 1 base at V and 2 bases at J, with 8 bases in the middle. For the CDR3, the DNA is TGTGCCAGCAGTGAAGTCGACAGACAAGAGACCCAGTACTTC. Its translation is CASSEVDRQETQYF.

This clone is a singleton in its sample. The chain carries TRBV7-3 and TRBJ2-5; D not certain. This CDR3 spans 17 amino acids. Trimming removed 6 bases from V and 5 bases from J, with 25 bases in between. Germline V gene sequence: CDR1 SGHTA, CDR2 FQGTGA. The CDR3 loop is CASRIPGGAQDGETQYF. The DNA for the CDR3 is TGTGCCAGCAGGATACCTGGTGGAGCTCAGGACGGGGAGACCCAGTACTTC.

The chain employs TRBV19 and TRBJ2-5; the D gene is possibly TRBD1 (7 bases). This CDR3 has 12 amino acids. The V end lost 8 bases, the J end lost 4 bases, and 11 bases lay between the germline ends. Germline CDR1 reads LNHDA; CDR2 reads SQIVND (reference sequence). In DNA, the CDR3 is TGTGCCAGTGCCCAGGGGGGAGAGACCCAGTACTTC. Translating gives CASAQGGETQYF.

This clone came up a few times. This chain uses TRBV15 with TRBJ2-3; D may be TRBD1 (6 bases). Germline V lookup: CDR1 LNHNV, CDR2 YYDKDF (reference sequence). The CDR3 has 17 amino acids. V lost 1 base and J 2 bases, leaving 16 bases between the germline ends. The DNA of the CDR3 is TGTGCCACCAGCAGAGTGGCGACAGGCCATACCACAGATACGCAGTATTTT. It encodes CATSRVATGHTTDTQYF. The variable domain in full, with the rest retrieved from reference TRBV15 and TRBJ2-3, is DAMVIQNPRYQVTQFGKPVTLSCSQTLNHNVMYWYQQKSSQAPKLLFHYYDKDFNNEADTPDNFQSRRPNTSFCFLDIRSPGLGDTAMYLCATSRVATGHTTDTQYFGPGTRLTVL.

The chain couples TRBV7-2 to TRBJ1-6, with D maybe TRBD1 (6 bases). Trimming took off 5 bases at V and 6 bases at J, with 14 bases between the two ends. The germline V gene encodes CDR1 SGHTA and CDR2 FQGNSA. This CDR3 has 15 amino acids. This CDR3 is CASSPAGTFNSPLHF. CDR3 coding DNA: TGTGCCAGCAGCCCAGCCGGGACATTTAATTCACCCCTCCACTTT.

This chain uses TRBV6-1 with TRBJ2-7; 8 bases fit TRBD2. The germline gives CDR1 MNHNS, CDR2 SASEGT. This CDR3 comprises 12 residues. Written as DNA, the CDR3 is TGTGCGACGGGAGGGGATTCCTACGAGCAGTACGTC. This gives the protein CATGGDSYEQYV.

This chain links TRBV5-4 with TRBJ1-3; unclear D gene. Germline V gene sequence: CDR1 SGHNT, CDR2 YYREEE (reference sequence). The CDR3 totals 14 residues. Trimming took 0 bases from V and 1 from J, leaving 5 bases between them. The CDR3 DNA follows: TGTGCCAGCAGCTTGGGCGGGTCTGGAAACACCATATATTTT. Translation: CASSLGGSGNTIYF.

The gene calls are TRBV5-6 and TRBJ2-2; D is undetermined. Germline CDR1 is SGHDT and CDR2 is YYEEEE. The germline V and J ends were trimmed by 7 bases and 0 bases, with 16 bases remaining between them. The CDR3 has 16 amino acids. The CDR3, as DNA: TGTGCCAGCGGCCGTCGCTGGCCGTCGAACACCGGGGAGCTGTTTTTT. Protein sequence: CASGRRWPSNTGELFF.

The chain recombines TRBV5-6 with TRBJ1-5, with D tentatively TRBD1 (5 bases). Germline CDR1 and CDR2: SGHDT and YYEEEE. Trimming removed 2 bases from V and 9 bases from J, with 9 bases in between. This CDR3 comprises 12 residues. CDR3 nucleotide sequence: TGTGCCAGCAGCTTAGGGGAAGGGCCCCAGCATTTT. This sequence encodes CASSLGEGPQHF.

CDR3 coding DNA: TGTGCCTGGAGTTTAGGTGGACAGACGTATAATTCACCCCTCCACTTT. Translating gives CAWSLGGQTYNSPLHF. The chain has TRBV30 and TRBJ1-6; weak D call: TRBD1 (6 bases). The germline CDR1 and CDR2 sequences are GTSNPN and SVGIG (reference sequence). V lost 2 bases and J lost 4, with 15 bases in between. CDR3 length: 16 amino acids.

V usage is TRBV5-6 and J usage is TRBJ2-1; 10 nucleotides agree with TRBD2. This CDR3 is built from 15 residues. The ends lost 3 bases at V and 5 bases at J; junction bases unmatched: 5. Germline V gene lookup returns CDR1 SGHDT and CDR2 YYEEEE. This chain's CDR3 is CASSWGTSANNEQFF. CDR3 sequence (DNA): TGTGCCAGCAGCTGGGGGACTAGCGCGAACAATGAGCAGTTCTTC.

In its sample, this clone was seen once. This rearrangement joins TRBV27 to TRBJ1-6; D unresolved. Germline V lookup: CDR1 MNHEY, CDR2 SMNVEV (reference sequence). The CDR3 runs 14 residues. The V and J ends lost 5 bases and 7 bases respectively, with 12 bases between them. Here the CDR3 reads CASSPSVVNSPLHF. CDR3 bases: TGTGCCAGCAGTCCCTCGGTAGTAAATTCACCCCTCCACTTT.

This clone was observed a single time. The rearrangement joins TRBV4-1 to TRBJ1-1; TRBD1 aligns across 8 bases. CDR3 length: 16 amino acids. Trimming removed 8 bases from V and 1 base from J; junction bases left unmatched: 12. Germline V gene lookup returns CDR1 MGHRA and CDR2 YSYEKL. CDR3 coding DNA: TGCGCCAGCTGTCATCTCGGACAGGGACGGAACACTGAAGCTTTCTTT. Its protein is CASCHLGQGRNTEAFF.